These T cell receptor beta chains were read from a single sample in a study of T cells expressing NK-cell markers. TCRdb reanalyzed the 5' RACE reads and collapses them to one entry per CDR3 protein, without DNA. This listing includes 350,000 to 400,000 distinct CDR3 sequences. Specimen: blood T cells: a sorted CD56 or NKG2C T cell subset, CD4+ or CD8+ T cells, or bulk PBMC T cells (not recorded which). Every receptor here comes from a woman aged 50 to 60 in good health. CDR3s include the opening cysteine and the closing phenylalanine or tryptophan. Each record gives: J gene, V gene, CDR3 protein.

>TRBJ2-5|TRBV10-3
CAIRGSEEETQYF
>TRBJ1-4|TRBV6-5
CASGNQALIEEKLFF
>TRBJ1-3|TRBV5-1
CASSSGTVSGNTIYF
>TRBJ2-1|TRBV20-1
CSARPRPGTSGISYNEQFF
>TRBJ2-1|TRBV18
CASSPPGGTVNEQFF
>TRBJ2-3|TRBV5-5
CASSLAPGVGPDTQYF
>TRBJ2-7|TRBV27
CASSRLAGLDSYEQYF
>TRBJ2-3|TRBV27
CASSFGGERTDTQYF
>TRBJ2-7|TRBV20-1
CSAVSSVTYEQYF
>TRBJ2-5|TRBV4-1
CASSQAGSGRAGETQYF
>TRBJ2-7|TRBV24-1
CATGADRGVTDYEQYF
>TRBJ2-7|TRBV9
CASSVVVGHLEGEQYF
>TRBJ2-1|TRBV2
CASKALGDEQFF
>TRBJ2-7|TRBV5-6
CASSPGPGQSSYEQYF
>TRBJ2-1|TRBV3-1
CASSQGKLAGGRYNEQFF
>TRBJ2-5|TRBV6-5
CASSGTGSMEETQYF
>TRBJ2-1|TRBV7-2
CASSFRLAGGPRSYNEQFF
>TRBJ1-2|TRBV20-1
CSAAQGQPYGYTF
>TRBJ2-1|TRBV28
CASSKTQPGYNEQFF
>TRBJ1-1|TRBV12-3/TRBV12-4
CASSISWGAFF
>TRBJ1-5|TRBV10-3
CAIGGQGGQPQHF
>TRBJ2-3|TRBV9
CASSVVGHLRDTQYF
>TRBJ1-2|TRBV12-3/TRBV12-4
CASSLNPGLYGYTF
>TRBJ2-1|TRBV2
CARRLAGGHDEQFF
>TRBJ1-1|TRBV3-1
CASSQDGTASGGAFF
>TRBJ1-6|TRBV10-3
CAIRELGTGNSPLHF
>TRBJ1-4|TRBV20-1
CSARQGNEKLFF
>TRBJ2-1|TRBV29-1
CSVEDLSDNEQFF
>TRBJ2-1|TRBV28
CASSTLTPSVQFF
>TRBJ1-6|TRBV3-1
CASSLGGTEAPLHF
>TRBJ2-1|TRBV5-1
CASSLAGLVSEQFF
>TRBJ2-7|TRBV20-1
CSARTLTSYEQYF
>TRBJ2-7|TRBV2
CASSPQADPYF
>TRBJ1-1|TRBV18
CASSPPQGEGTEAFF
>TRBJ2-5|TRBV12-3/TRBV12-4
CASSQNSLSVQETQYF
>TRBJ2-2|TRBV6-6
CASSYAGQRGDSGELFF
>TRBJ1-2|TRBV12-3/TRBV12-4
CASSQGRVVNYGYTF
>TRBJ2-1|TRBV2
CAWERGSSYNEQFF
>TRBJ2-2|TRBV19
CASTTAGIFPSGELFF
>TRBJ1-6|TRBV7-9
CASSFYRRDSPLHF
>TRBJ1-2|TRBV11-2
CASSLNSANYGYTF
>TRBJ2-2|TRBV5-1
CASSLASSGRNTGELFF
>TRBJ1-6|TRBV12-3/TRBV12-4
CASSAAGKNSPLHF
>TRBJ2-1|TRBV30
CAWSLPGTSVNEQFF